These 28 T cell receptor beta chains were sequenced from one sample in a study of blood T cell repertoires in COVID-19. Measured with immunoSEQ multiplex PCR; TCRdb has only the in-frame clones, and not every one. The table shows about 82,000 clones, with about 80% occurring only once. The sequenced sample was peripheral blood. The origin of the receptors is a woman between 40 and 50 years old with active or convalescent COVID-19.

The chain recombines TRBV11-2 with TRBJ1-4; D is possibly TRBD1 (5 bases). The CDR3 has 15 amino acids. V lost 3 bases and J 2 bases, leaving 10 bases between the germline ends. Germline-derived CDR1 and CDR2 are SGHAT and FQNNGV. The CDR3 sequence is CASSFGGSTNEKLFF. CDR3 DNA sequence: TGTGCCAGCAGCTTCGGGGGGAGCACTAATGAAAAACTGTTTTTT. Combining the CDR3 with reference TRBV11-2 and TRBJ1-4 gives the whole variable domain EAGVAQSPRYKIIEKRQSVAFWCNPISGHATLYWYQQILGQGPKLLIQFQNNGVVDDSQLPKDRFSAERLKGVDSTLKIQPAKLEDSAVYLCASSFGGSTNEKLFFGSGTQLSVL.

The chain uses TRBV7-6 and TRBJ2-6; weak D call: TRBD1 (7 bases). CDR3 length: 16 amino acids. Trimming stripped 5 bases from V and 3 bases from J, with 14 bases between. Germline lookup yields CDR1 SGHVS and CDR2 FNYEAQ. The CDR3 reads CASSPRQGLGANVLTF. CDR3 nucleotide sequence: TGTGCCAGCAGCCCCCGACAGGGACTTGGGGCCAACGTCCTGACTTTC.

The V call is TRBV28, the J call TRBJ2-1, with a weak D call TRBD1 (5 bases). Germline assignment: CDR1 MDHEN and CDR2 SYDVKM. CDR3 length equals 16 residues. The ends were cut back, 6 bases at V and 2 bases at J, with 17 bases in the middle. CDR3 region: CASSPPDRAPYNEQFF. For the CDR3, the DNA is TGTGCCAGCAGCCCCCCCGACAGAGCCCCCTACAATGAGCAGTTCTTC.

The chain has TRBV5-1 and TRBJ1-5, with TRBD1 matching 8 bases. CDR1 is SGHRS and CDR2 is YFSETQ in the germline V gene. Trimming took 4 bases from V and 8 from J; bases not matched to a gene: 5. There are 13 residues in the CDR3. Here the CDR3 reads CASSRTGTEPQHF. CDR3 in DNA: TGCGCCAGCAGCCGGACAGGGACTGAGCCCCAGCATTTT.

This rearrangement joins TRBV2 to TRBJ1-5, with 8 bases matching TRBD1. Germline-derived CDR1 and CDR2 are SNHLY and FYNNEI. The CDR3 is 15 residues long. The junction had 10 bases not matched to a gene; V was cut back by 8 bases and J by 4 bases. The CDR3 nucleotides are TGTGCCAGCCAGACAGGGGTTGGGAGAAATCAGCCCCAGCATTTT. It encodes CASQTGVGRNQPQHF.

The CDR3 reads CASTGGRETQYF. CDR3 coding DNA: TGTGCCAGCACCGGCGGGCGTGAGACCCAGTACTTC. The rearrangement uses TRBV25-1 and TRBJ2-5; D is perhaps TRBD2 (5 bases). The CDR3 is made up of 12 amino acids. The V end was cut by 7 bases, the J end by 5 bases, with 11 bases between. The germline V gene encodes CDR1 MGHDK and CDR2 SYGVNS.

The chain is built from TRBV7-6 and TRBJ2-2, with D unresolved. This CDR3 spans 14 amino acids. Germline V gene data show CDR1 as SGHVS and CDR2 as FNYEAQ. V shed 4 bases and J shed 5 bases, with 11 bases lying between them. CDR3 in amino acids: CASSSATGTGELFF. In nucleotides, the CDR3 is TGTGCCAGCAGCTCAGCCACGGGTACCGGGGAGCTGTTTTTT.

The chain is built from TRBV19 and TRBJ2-2, with D hard to call. The CDR3 has 13 residues. Trimming cost V 7 bases and J 4 bases, with 10 bases left between them. CDR1 LNHDA and CDR2 SQIVND come from the germline V gene (reference sequence). CDR3 amino acids: CASIAGPTGELFF. The CDR3 bases are TGTGCCAGTATCGCAGGCCCCACCGGGGAGCTGTTTTTT.

In regard to this clone: At one end the junction does not follow the germline gene, possibly because of a read error. V is TRBV4-1 and J is TRBJ2-7; D unresolved. Germline CDR1 reads MGHRA; CDR2 reads YSYEKL. The CDR3 is 16 residues long. The CDR3 DNA reads as TGCGTCAGCAGCCAATTCCTCGGAGTGGATTACTACGAGCAGTACTTC. This encodes CVSSQFLGVDYYEQYF.

This clone appeared once. The V and J genes are TRBV2 and TRBJ2-7, with TRBD2 as a possible D gene (6 bases). Trimming took off 7 bases at V and 6 bases at J, with 10 bases between the two ends. The CDR3 covers 11 residues. The V gene's germline CDR1 is SNHLY and CDR2 FYNNEI. The CDR3 region has the DNA TGTGCCAGCAAGCGGGCGCGCGAGCAGTACTTC. It specifies CASKRAREQYF. Filled out from reference TRBV2 and TRBJ2-7, the complete variable domain reads EPEVTQTPSHQVTQMGQEVILRCVPISNHLYFYWYRQILGQKVEFLVSFYNNEISEKSEIFDDQFSVERPDGSNFTLKIRSTKLEDSAMYFCASKRAREQYFGPGTRLTVT.

This clone is categorized as medium-sized (0.01 to 0.1%). The genes are TRBV7-3 and TRBJ2-1, with 10 bases matching TRBD2. The V gene end was trimmed by 1 base and the J gene end by 5 bases; junction bases not matched to a gene: 8. CDR1 and CDR2 (germline): SGHTA, FQGTGA. The CDR3 has 17 amino acids. The CDR3: CASSLSPASGSNNEQFF. CDR3 nucleotides: TGTGCCAGCAGCTTAAGTCCCGCTAGCGGGAGTAACAATGAGCAGTTCTTC.

This sequence joins TRBV29-1 and TRBJ1-2; 9 bases align to TRBD1. Germline-derived CDR1 and CDR2 are SQVTM and ANQGSEA. The junction had 7 bases not matched to a gene; V was cut back by 6 bases and J by 5 bases. The CDR3 covers 13 residues. CDR3 DNA sequence: TGCAGCGTCCATGGGACAGGGACGTATGGCTACACCTTC. This encodes CSVHGTGTYGYTF.

The rearrangement links TRBV28 to TRBJ2-5; 7 bases map to TRBD2. CDR3 length: 14 residues. V was clipped by 3 bases and J by 9 bases; unmatched bases: 10. In germline, CDR1 is MDHEN, CDR2 SYDVKM. The CDR3 loop is CASSFRGVMGSQYF. The CDR3 DNA sequence: TGTGCCAGCAGTTTTCGGGGGGTCATGGGTTCCCAGTACTTC.

The genes are TRBV9 and TRBJ2-2; 8 bases agree with TRBD2. The CDR3 spans 15 residues. The V segment lost 6 bases and the J segment 0 bases; nucleotides outside the gene matches: 4. Germline-derived CDR1 and CDR2 are SGDLS and YYNGEE. CDR3 in amino acids: CASNGRGANTGELFF. The CDR3 nucleotides are TGTGCCAGCAACGGGAGGGGCGCGAACACCGGGGAGCTGTTTTTT. The full variable domain, completed using reference TRBV9 and TRBJ2-2, is DSGVTQTPKHLITATGQRVTLRCSPRSGDLSVYWYQQSLDQGLQFLIQYYNGEERAKGNILERFSAQQFPDLHSELNLSSLELGDSALYFCASNGRGANTGELFFGEGSRLTVL.

The rearrangement links TRBV19 to TRBJ1-1, with TRBD1 matching over 8 bases. The CDR3 is 13 amino acids. Looked up from germline, CDR1 is LNHDA and CDR2 is SQIVND (reference sequence). The ends lost 4 bases at V and 9 bases at J; junction bases unmatched: 7. CDR3: CASSKDTGGKAFF. The DNA of the CDR3 is TGTGCCAGTAGTAAGGACACAGGGGGGAAAGCTTTCTTT.

The rearrangement uses TRBV15 and TRBJ2-1, with D possibly matching TRBD2 (5 bases). V was trimmed by 0 bases and J by 3 bases, leaving 12 bases between them. The length of the CDR3 is 16 residues. Germline CDR1 LNHNV, CDR2 YYDKDF (reference sequence). The CDR3 bases are TGTGCCACCAGCAGAGATAGTAGAGGGTACTACAATGAGCAGTTCTTC. Amino acids: CATSRDSRGYYNEQFF.

This chain connects TRBV12-1 to TRBJ2-1; the table assigns TRBD2, which was not confirmed against the DNA. TRBV12-1 is listed as a pseudogene. The CDR3 runs 18 residues. DNA for the CDR3: TGTGCCAGCAGCTTTTTTTCCGGTCGGCTAGCGAGCGACAATGAGCAGTTCTTC. This codes for CASSFFSGRLASDNEQFF.

This clone has only a few counts. This chain links TRBV4-1 with TRBJ1-5; tentatively, D is TRBD1 (5 bases). The CDR3 sequence is 15 residues long. Trimming left V 0 bases short and J 9 bases short, with 15 bases between. Germline V gives CDR1 MGHRA, CDR2 YSYEKL. CDR3 nucleotide sequence: TGCGCCAGCAGCCAAGATTGGCAGGGAGGACGGCCCCAGCATTTT. It is translated as CASSQDWQGGRPQHF.

This clone was seen more than once but under ten times. The rearrangement joins TRBV7-9 to TRBJ1-1; D gene ambiguous. Germline V gene data show CDR1 as SEHNR and CDR2 as FQNEAQ (reference sequence). The V and J ends lost 5 bases and 5 bases respectively, with 18 bases between them. The CDR3 covers 15 residues. The CDR3 is CASSPHREGGTEAFF. In DNA, the CDR3 is TGTGCCAGCAGCCCCCACCGAGAGGGAGGAACTGAAGCTTTCTTT. The full variable domain, its missing parts supplied by reference TRBV7-9 and TRBJ1-1, is DTGVSQNPRHKITKRGQNVTFRCDPISEHNRLYWYRQTLGQGPEFLTYFQNEAQLEKSRLLSDRFSAERPKGSFSTLEIQRTEQGDSAMYLCASSPHREGGTEAFFGQGTRLTVV.

This chain joins TRBV18 and TRBJ2-1; TRBD2 aligns across 15 bases. From germline, CDR1 is KGHSH and CDR2 LQKENI. J was trimmed by 1 base and V by 4 bases; bases with no gene match: 5. The CDR3 totals 18 residues. CDR3 sequence reads: CASSQGLAGGISYNEQFF. CDR3 nucleotide sequence: TGTGCCAGCTCACAGGGACTAGCGGGGGGTATATCCTACAATGAGCAGTTCTTC. The whole variable domain, remainder taken from reference TRBV18 and TRBJ2-1, is NAGVMQNPRHLVRRRGQEARLRCSPMKGHSHVYWYRQLPEEGLKFMVYLQKENIIDESGMPKERFSAEFPKEGPSILRIQQVVRGDSAAYFCASSQGLAGGISYNEQFFGPGTRLTVL.

This sequence joins TRBV5-6 and TRBJ2-7, with TRBD1 identical over 8 bases. The ends lost 4 bases at V and 5 bases at J; junction bases unmatched: 5. The germline CDR1 and CDR2 sequences are SGHDT and YYEEEE. The CDR3 has 13 amino acids. CDR3 sequence (DNA): TGTGCCAGCAGCAGGACAGGGTTCCACGAGCAGTACTTC. This encodes CASSRTGFHEQYF. Filled out from reference TRBV5-6 and TRBJ2-7, the complete variable domain reads DAGVTQSPTHLIKTRGQQVTLRCSPKSGHDTVSWYQQALGQGPQFIFQYYEEEERQRGNFPDRFSGHQFPNYSSELNVNALLLGDSALYLCASSRTGFHEQYFGPGTRLTVT.

The chain links TRBV6-2 or TRBV6-3 to TRBJ2-2; 7 bases are a match to TRBD2. CDR3 length: 13 residues. With 4 bases clipped from V and 6 bases from J, the junction kept 2 bases outside the gene matches. Germline V gene lookup returns CDR1 MNHEY and CDR2 SVGEGT. The CDR3 here is CASSSLAAGELFF. The DNA of the CDR3 is TGTGCCAGCAGTTCCCTAGCGGCCGGGGAGCTGTTTTTT.

This chain links TRBV7-9 with TRBJ1-6, with D tentatively TRBD1 (5 bases). V dropped 2 bases and J dropped 10 bases, with 15 bases sitting between them. The CDR3 has 15 amino acids. Germline V CDR1 and CDR2: SEHNR, FQNEAQ (reference sequence). The CDR3 nucleotides are TGTGCCAGCAGCTTAAAATCATTCGGGGGATCACCCCTCCACTTT. Translated: CASSLKSFGGSPLHF.

About this clone: Other DNA sequences within the sample encode an identical CDR3. The chain has TRBV11-2 and TRBJ1-5, with D maybe TRBD1 (5 bases). This CDR3 spans 13 amino acids. The ends were cut back, 6 bases at V and 3 bases at J, with 9 bases in the middle. Looked up from germline, CDR1 is SGHAT and CDR2 is FQNNGV. The DNA of the CDR3 is TGTGCCAGCAGTCTCGGACACAATCAGCCCCAGCATTTT. It is translated as CASSLGHNQPQHF. The variable domain in full, completed from reference TRBV11-2 and TRBJ1-5, reads EAGVAQSPRYKIIEKRQSVAFWCNPISGHATLYWYQQILGQGPKLLIQFQNNGVVDDSQLPKDRFSAERLKGVDSTLKIQPAKLEDSAVYLCASSLGHNQPQHFGDGTRLSIL.

The rearrangement uses TRBV5-8 and TRBJ1-6; 9 bases line up with TRBD1. The CDR3 length is 14 residues. Losses at the gene ends were 5 bases for V and 10 bases for J; bases not matched to a gene: 7. The V gene's germline CDR1 is SGHTS and CDR2 YDEGEE. CDR3 protein: CASRQDRGWSPLHF. CDR3 bases: TGTGCCAGCAGGCAGGACAGGGGTTGGTCACCCCTCCACTTT.

The rearrangement joins TRBV7-6 to TRBJ2-1, with D unclear. The CDR3 totals 13 residues. Trimming left V 1 base short and J 7 bases short, with 8 bases between. CDR1 and CDR2 (germline): SGHVS, FNYEAQ. CDR3 protein: CASSLGLPNEQFF. The DNA for the CDR3 is TGTGCCAGCAGCTTAGGCCTACCAAATGAGCAGTTCTTC.

This clone was recorded once. This sequence joins TRBV15 and TRBJ1-1, with 8 bases matching TRBD1. Germline values: CDR1 LNHNV, CDR2 YYDKDF (reference sequence). J gave up 1 base and V 0 bases, and 4 bases lay outside the gene matches. The length of the CDR3 is 16 residues. The CDR3 coding sequence is TGTGCCACCAGCAGAGATCCCGGGACAGGGAACACTGAAGCTTTCTTT. Its translation: CATSRDPGTGNTEAFF.

The chain has TRBV21-1 and TRBJ1-2; the table gives TRBD1 as D, unverified against the DNA. TRBV21-1 is a known pseudogene. The CDR3 has 15 amino acids. The CDR3 loop is CASSKAQGTNYGYTF. In nucleotides, the CDR3 is TGTGCCAGCAGCAAAGCCCAGGGCACTAACTATGGCTACACCTTC.